Presented here are 17 T cell receptor beta chains from one specimen sequenced in a study of cytomegalovirus exposure and HLA in healthy donors. With 60 Vbeta and 13 Jbeta primers, the PCR was carried out. Profiled with immunoSEQ multiplex PCR; TCRdb holds only in-frame clones, not every one. The table has around 90,000 clones, around 59% seen once. Source material: PBMCs. The receptor source for this set is a human donor in good health.

The V and J genes are TRBV7-3 and TRBJ2-1, with 9 bases identical to TRBD2. The CDR3 has 16 amino acids. In germline, CDR1 is SGHTA, CDR2 FQGTGA. After removal of 0 bases from V and 9 bases from J, the junction contained 9 bases not matched to a gene. The CDR3 region is CASSLTSGGGAAEQFF. The CDR3 bases are TGTGCCAGCAGCTTAACGTCTGGCGGGGGGGCTGCTGAGCAGTTCTTC.

The J gene is TRBJ2-1, the V gene TRBV2, with D possibly being TRBD2 (5 bases). Deletions cut 1 base from V and 1 base from J, with 8 bases between. Germline V gene lookup returns CDR1 SNHLY and CDR2 FYNNEI. This CDR3 comprises 15 residues. DNA of the CDR3: TGTGCCAGCAGTGAAGGGCTAGCTTCCTACAATGAGCAGTTCTTC. This translates into CASSEGLASYNEQFF.

The chain recombines TRBV5-1 with TRBJ2-7; 12 positions agree with TRBD2. CDR1 and CDR2 from the germline V gene are SGHRS and YFSETQ. V gave up 3 bases and J gave up 6 bases; unmatched junction bases: 10. The CDR3 has 16 amino acids. The chain's CDR3 is CASSSASLAGGTEQYF. CDR3 in DNA: TGCGCCAGCAGCTCGGCCTCTCTAGCGGGGGGGACCGAGCAGTACTTC.

This clone was seen a few times. This chain uses TRBV6-1 with TRBJ1-2; no clear D gene. V shed 6 bases and J shed 6 bases, with 11 bases lying between them. Germline CDR1 MNHNS, CDR2 SASEGT. The CDR3 sequence is 12 residues long. Written as DNA, the CDR3 is TGTGCCAGCAGACGGAGCGGTGATGGCTACACCTTC. This codes for CASRRSGDGYTF.

The chain uses TRBV29-1 and TRBJ1-2, with no clear D. Trimming stripped 4 bases from V and 2 bases from J, with 14 bases between. The CDR3 spans 14 residues. Germline CDR1 and CDR2: SQVTM and ANQGSEA. As DNA, the CDR3 is TGCAGCGTTGGCTCCTGGACTGAGAACTATGGCTACACCTTC. The encoded protein is CSVGSWTENYGYTF.

J is TRBJ2-1 and V is TRBV7-8, with 8 bases fitting TRBD1. V lost 3 bases to trimming and J lost 8 bases; unmatched junction nucleotides: 9. Germline CDR1 SGHVS, CDR2 FQNEAQ. This CDR3 is built from 15 residues. The DNA for the CDR3 is TGTGCCAGCAGCTTCGAACAGGGGGTGAGGGATGAGCAGTTCTTC. Amino acids: CASSFEQGVRDEQFF.

This chain connects TRBV15 to TRBJ1-2; 7 nucleotides align to TRBD1. This CDR3 is built from 16 residues. The V and J ends lost 0 bases and 4 bases, in that order; junction bases with no gene match: 8. CDR1 is LNHNV and CDR2 is YYDKDF in the germline V gene (reference sequence). In DNA, the CDR3 is TGTGCCACCAGCAGAGATCGGCAGGGGGGAGGCTATGGCTACACCTTC. This encodes CATSRDRQGGGYGYTF.

The chain carries TRBV11-2 and TRBJ1-3; 7 positions match TRBD1. This CDR3 spans 16 amino acids. V shed 1 base and J 2 bases; nucleotides not matched to a gene: 5. Germline-derived CDR1 and CDR2 are SGHAT and FQNNGV. CDR3 sequence reads: CASSLGTGVAGNTIYF. The CDR3 DNA follows: TGTGCCAGCAGCTTAGGAACAGGGGTTGCTGGAAACACCATATATTTT. Full variable domain (remainder filled in from reference TRBV11-2 and TRBJ1-3): EAGVAQSPRYKIIEKRQSVAFWCNPISGHATLYWYQQILGQGPKLLIQFQNNGVVDDSQLPKDRFSAERLKGVDSTLKIQPAKLEDSAVYLCASSLGTGVAGNTIYFGEGSWLTVV.

The chain couples TRBV7-6 to TRBJ2-1, with 12 bases matching TRBD2. The CDR3 consists of 16 residues. V dropped 3 bases and J dropped 0; count of bases not matched to a gene: 0. In germline, CDR1 is SGHVS, CDR2 FNYEAQ. Here the CDR3 reads CASSLGLAGSYNEQFF. The CDR3 DNA reads as TGTGCCAGCAGCTTGGGACTAGCGGGCTCCTACAATGAGCAGTTCTTC.

This chain connects TRBV5-1 to TRBJ2-7, with 10 bases aligning to TRBD1. This CDR3 spans 15 amino acids. Germline values: CDR1 SGHRS, CDR2 YFSETQ. The J segment lost 2 bases and the V segment lost 5 bases, leaving 7 bases of the junction unmatched. The CDR3 spells CASRSPGQGTYEQYF. CDR3 DNA sequence: TGCGCCAGCAGGTCCCCGGGACAGGGGACCTACGAGCAGTACTTC.

This clone was seen once. The V and J genes are TRBV7-8 and TRBJ1-6, with D tentatively TRBD1 (6 bases). Germline values: CDR1 SGHVS, CDR2 FQNEAQ. The CDR3 totals 15 residues. V lost 0 bases to trimming and J lost 9 bases, with 12 bases between them. CDR3 sequence reads: CASSLASQGRSPLHF. In DNA form, the CDR3 reads TGTGCCAGCAGCTTAGCCTCACAGGGACGTTCACCCCTCCACTTT.

This clone was observed a few times. The chain links TRBV15 to TRBJ2-1; TRBD1 aligns across 7 bases. Unmatched junction bases numbered 9, after V lost 2 bases and J lost 2 bases. The CDR3 contains 17 residues. CDR1 is LNHNV, CDR2 YYDKDF, per germline (reference sequence). CDR3 amino acids: CATSRSDRVSTYNEQFF. In DNA, the CDR3 is TGTGCCACCAGCAGATCAGACAGGGTTTCTACCTACAATGAGCAGTTCTTC.

This clone was seen once. The gene calls are TRBV27 and TRBJ1-1; D gene unclear. The ends were cut back, 7 bases at V and 3 bases at J, with 18 bases in the middle. The length of the CDR3 is 15 residues. Germline-derived CDR1 and CDR2 are MNHEY and SMNVEV (reference sequence). The CDR3 reads CASNPTGFLDTEAFF. DNA of the CDR3: TGTGCCAGCAACCCCACGGGGTTCTTGGACACTGAAGCTTTCTTT.

J is TRBJ2-7 and V is TRBV5-1; 9 nucleotides match TRBD1. After removal of 4 bases from V and 1 base from J, the junction contained 9 bases not matched to a gene. The CDR3 spans 16 residues. CDR1 and CDR2 (germline): SGHRS, YFSETQ. This CDR3 reads CASSPGAGTGSYEQYF. The CDR3 DNA sequence: TGCGCCAGCAGCCCCGGGGCCGGGACAGGGTCCTACGAGCAGTACTTC.

The chain has TRBV7-6 and TRBJ1-1; perhaps TRBD1 as D (6 bases). Germline V lookup: CDR1 SGHVS, CDR2 FNYEAQ. The germline V and J ends were trimmed by 2 bases and 3 bases, with 10 bases remaining between them. This CDR3 region has 14 residues. CDR3 protein: CASSLTAGDTEAFF. The CDR3 DNA is TGTGCCAGCAGCTTAACAGCAGGGGACACTGAAGCTTTCTTT.

Only a few counts were recorded for this clone. The rearrangement links TRBV7-6 to TRBJ2-2; 7 bases agree with TRBD1. This CDR3 contains 14 residues. The trim removed 6 bases at V and 5 bases at J, leaving 6 bases unmatched. In germline, CDR1 is SGHVS, CDR2 FNYEAQ. The CDR3: CASSLGTATGELFF. The CDR3, as DNA: TGTGCCAGCAGTCTCGGGACAGCTACCGGGGAGCTGTTTTTT.

This clone was seen just once. The chain's CDR3 is CASSTTGEGNYGYTF. CDR3 sequence (DNA): TGTGCCAGCTCGACGACGGGGGAGGGTAACTATGGCTACACCTTC. The chain has TRBV18 and TRBJ1-2, with TRBD1 as a possible D gene (5 bases). The CDR3 is 15 amino acids. CDR1 is KGHSH and CDR2 is LQKENI in the germline V gene. Trimming took off 6 bases at V and 1 base at J, with 15 bases between the two ends.